These 24 T cell receptor beta chains originate from one sample sequenced in a study of cytomegalovirus exposure and HLA in healthy donors. Sequencing was performed with immunoSEQ multiplex PCR; in TCRdb, only in-frame clones are kept and a portion is missing. The table records about 140,000 clones, about 89% of them present only once. The source material was PBMCs. All receptors derive from a man between 18 and 29 years old in good health and CMV-seronegative.

The chain has TRBV19 and TRBJ2-1; D is unclear. CDR1 is LNHDA and CDR2 is SQIVND in the germline V gene (reference sequence). The CDR3 length is 12 residues. Between the trimmed V and J ends, which lost 1 base and 9 bases, there was a span of 7 bases. CDR3 region: CASSIVAAEQFF. The DNA for the CDR3 is TGTGCCAGTAGTATAGTAGCAGCTGAGCAGTTCTTC.

The V gene is TRBV7-8, the J gene TRBJ2-3; 12 nucleotides align to TRBD2. Germline CDR1 reads SGHVS; CDR2 reads FQNEAQ. CDR3 size: 18 residues. The V and J ends lost 2 bases and 3 bases, in that order; junction bases with no gene match: 9. The CDR3 region has the DNA TGTGCCAGCAGCTTACTCTTTCCTAGCGGGAGGGGTACAGATACGCAGTATTTT. Amino acid sequence: CASSLLFPSGRGTDTQYF.

The CDR3 here is CASSTGTRSTDTQYF. CDR3 nucleotides: TGTGCCAGCAGTACCGGGACTAGAAGCACAGATACGCAGTATTTT. The chain couples TRBV25-1 to TRBJ2-3; 8 nucleotides agree with TRBD2. The CDR3 runs 15 residues. The germline CDR1 and CDR2 sequences are MGHDK and SYGVNS. The trim removed 5 bases at V and 0 bases at J, leaving 4 bases unmatched. The full variable domain, rest sourced from reference TRBV25-1 and TRBJ2-3, is EADIYQTPRYLVIGTGKKITLECSQTMGHDKMYWYQQDPGMELHLIHYSYGVNSTEKGDLSSESTVSRIRTEHFPLTLESARPSHTSQYLCASSTGTRSTDTQYFGPGTRLTVL.

V and J are TRBV19 and TRBJ1-1; tentatively, D is TRBD1 (5 bases). The germline V gene encodes CDR1 LNHDA and CDR2 SQIVND (reference sequence). V was cut by 3 bases and J by 5 bases, with 13 bases left in between. This CDR3 region has 14 residues. The CDR3 DNA reads TGTGCCAGTAGTATGCTTGAACGGGGGACTGAAGCTTTCTTT. It specifies CASSMLERGTEAFF.

V is TRBV7-2 and J is TRBJ2-1; D possibly corresponds to TRBD1 (6 bases). The V and J ends lost 6 bases and 9 bases respectively, with 21 bases between them. The CDR3 consists of 15 residues. CDR1 SGHTA and CDR2 FQGNSA come from the germline V gene. The CDR3 nucleotides are TGTGCCAGCAGTGCCGAAGGACAGCGTACAGCTGAGCAGTTCTTC. Its translation is CASSAEGQRTAEQFF. Combining the CDR3 with reference TRBV7-2 and TRBJ2-1 gives the whole variable domain GAGVSQSPSNKVTEKGKDVELRCDPISGHTALYWYRQSLGQGLEFLIYFQGNSAPDKSGLPSDRFSAERTGGSVSTLTIQRTQQEDSAVYLCASSAEGQRTAEQFFGPGTRLTVL.

This rearrangement joins TRBV7-3 to TRBJ1-4, with 8 bases matching TRBD1. This CDR3 has 20 amino acids. Germline trimming cut 1 base from V and 5 bases from J; bases unmatched to any gene: 18. CDR1 and CDR2 from the germline V gene are SGHTA and FQGTGA. CDR3 amino acids: CASSLMRVITYRGRNEKLFF. The CDR3 nucleotides are TGTGCCAGCAGCTTAATGAGGGTAATTACCTACAGGGGGAGGAATGAAAAACTGTTTTTT.

The CDR3, as DNA: TGTGCCACCACGAGACAGAGCTCTGGAAACACCATATATTTT. Translating it yields CATTRQSSGNTIYF. The chain has TRBV13 and TRBJ1-3; D might be TRBD1 (5 bases). This CDR3 is 14 amino acids long. V was cut by 10 bases and J by 0 bases, with 13 bases left in between. CDR1 is PRHDT, CDR2 FYEKMQ, per germline (reference sequence).

This clone appeared a single time. This rearrangement joins TRBV5-1 to TRBJ2-3, with 15 nucleotides matching TRBD2. The germline V gene encodes CDR1 SGHRS and CDR2 YFSETQ. This CDR3 is built from 16 residues. The J segment lost 6 bases and the V segment lost 3 bases, leaving 5 bases of the junction unmatched. In DNA, the CDR3 is TGCGCCAGCAGCTCCCTAGGGACTAGCGGGGGGGATACGCAGTATTTT. This codes for CASSSLGTSGGDTQYF.

The rearrangement links TRBV27 to TRBJ2-3; 14 bases are a match to TRBD2. The CDR3 is made up of 15 amino acids. The V gene end was trimmed by 4 bases and the J gene end by 6 bases; junction bases not matched to a gene: 3. The V gene's germline CDR1 is MNHEY and CDR2 SMNVEV (reference sequence). This chain's CDR3 is CASSSGLAGVDTQYF. CDR3 coding DNA: TGTGCCAGCAGTTCGGGACTAGCGGGAGTCGATACGCAGTATTTT.

The chain employs TRBV10-3 and TRBJ2-7, with D hard to call. The length of the CDR3 is 15 residues. Trimming stripped 5 bases from V and 3 bases from J, with 17 bases between. The V gene's germline CDR1 is ENHRY and CDR2 SYGVKD. The CDR3: CAISPDERRRYEQYF. DNA for the CDR3: TGTGCCATCAGTCCCGACGAGCGACGGCGCTACGAGCAGTACTTC.

The chain joins TRBV6-4 to TRBJ2-5, with D perhaps matching TRBD2 (5 bases). Deletions cut 6 bases from V and 5 bases from J, with 19 bases between. This CDR3 has 15 residues. Germline V gene lookup returns CDR1 MRHNA and CDR2 SNTAGT. Here the CDR3 DNA reads TGTGCCAGCAGCCTGAGCGGACTCAAAGGGGAGACCCAGTACTTC. It yields the protein CASSLSGLKGETQYF.

The chain uses TRBV4-1 and TRBJ2-1, with D perhaps TRBD2 (5 bases). The CDR3 runs 16 residues. Germline V CDR1 and CDR2: MGHRA, YSYEKL. V was cut by 1 base and J by 4 bases, with 14 bases left in between. The CDR3 sequence: CASSQGGLLGYNEQFF. The CDR3 nucleotides read TGCGCCAGCAGCCAAGGGGGTCTACTAGGGTACAATGAGCAGTTCTTC.

The gene calls are TRBV19 and TRBJ1-1, with 8 bases aligning to TRBD1. The CDR3 spans 18 residues. The germline gives CDR1 LNHDA, CDR2 SQIVND (reference sequence). V dropped 1 base and J dropped 1; count of bases not matched to a gene: 11. The CDR3 here is CASSIADRGRGPNTEAFF. The CDR3, as DNA: TGTGCCAGTAGTATAGCCGATCGGGGCAGGGGGCCGAACACTGAAGCTTTCTTT.

The genes are TRBV7-2 and TRBJ2-3; TRBD1 aligns across 8 bases. Germline CDR1 SGHTA, CDR2 FQGNSA. Losses at the gene ends were 4 bases for V and 1 base for J; bases not matched to a gene: 1. The CDR3 runs to 14 residues. The CDR3 sequence: CASSSGQGTDTQYF. For the CDR3, the DNA is TGTGCCAGCAGCTCGGGACAGGGCACAGATACGCAGTATTTT.

The rearrangement uses TRBV5-4 and TRBJ2-1; the D gene is possibly TRBD1 (5 bases). This CDR3 has 16 amino acids. The ends were cut back, 3 bases at V and 9 bases at J, with 22 bases in the middle. In germline, CDR1 is SGHNT, CDR2 YYREEE (reference sequence). The CDR3 loop is CASSSMTERRGSEQFF. The CDR3 DNA reads TGTGCCAGCAGCTCAATGACAGAACGAAGGGGCAGTGAGCAGTTCTTC.

This clone occurred once. The chain carries TRBV25-1 and TRBJ2-2, with TRBD1 matching over 7 bases. The junction had 3 bases not matched to a gene; V was cut back by 1 base and J by 1 base. The CDR3 length is 16 residues. CDR1 and CDR2 from the germline V gene are MGHDK and SYGVNS. The CDR3 region is CASSESGGWNTGELFF. In DNA, the CDR3 is TGTGCCAGCAGTGAATCAGGGGGATGGAACACCGGGGAGCTGTTTTTT. Full variable domain (remainder filled in from reference TRBV25-1 and TRBJ2-2): EADIYQTPRYLVIGTGKKITLECSQTMGHDKMYWYQQDPGMELHLIHYSYGVNSTEKGDLSSESTVSRIRTEHFPLTLESARPSHTSQYLCASSESGGWNTGELFFGEGSRLTVL.

The V call is TRBV7-3, the J call TRBJ2-6; no clear D gene. This CDR3 region has 16 residues. CDR1 and CDR2 from the germline V gene are SGHTA and FQGTGA. Trimming stripped 1 base from V and 0 bases from J, with 7 bases between. The CDR3 loop reads CASSLMASSGANVLTF. CDR3 sequence (DNA): TGTGCCAGCAGCTTAATGGCCAGCTCTGGGGCCAACGTCCTGACTTTC. The full variable domain, completed using reference TRBV7-3 and TRBJ2-6, is GAGVSQTPSNKVTEKGKYVELRCDPISGHTALYWYRQSLGQGPEFLIYFQGTGAADDSGLPNDRFFAVRPEGSVSTLKIQRTERGDSAVYLCASSLMASSGANVLTFGAGSRLTVL.

This chain joins TRBV10-1 and TRBJ1-1, with D tentatively TRBD1 (6 bases). Trimming cost V 0 bases and J 4 bases, with 15 bases left between them. Germline CDR1 reads WNHNN; CDR2 reads SYGVQD (reference sequence). The CDR3 loop spans 16 amino acids. CDR3 residues: CASSESQGPRGTEAFF. The DNA of the CDR3 is TGCGCCAGCAGTGAGTCGCAGGGGCCTCGGGGCACTGAAGCTTTCTTT.

The rearrangement uses TRBV29-1 and TRBJ1-3; D gene uncertain. The V gene lost 4 bases and the J gene lost 2 bases, with 9 bases spanning the gap. This CDR3 comprises 13 residues. Germline CDR1 is SQVTM and CDR2 is ANQGSEA. In DNA form, the CDR3 reads TGCAGCGTTGGGCAGAGGGCTGGAAACACCATATATTTT. It specifies CSVGQRAGNTIYF.

V and J are TRBV4-3 and TRBJ2-3; the match to TRBD2 covers 12 bases. The CDR3 has 16 residues. V shed 0 bases, J shed 4 bases, and the junction held 2 bases outside the gene matches. Germline CDR1 is LGHNA and CDR2 is YSLEER. The DNA for the CDR3 is TGCGCCAGCAGCCAAGATCTAGCGGGAGGGCCAGATACGCAGTATTTT. It yields the protein CASSQDLAGGPDTQYF.

This CDR3 is CAISEPTSGEQFF. As DNA, the CDR3 is TGTGCCATCAGTGAGCCGACTAGTGGGGAGCAGTTCTTC. This chain uses TRBV10-3 with TRBJ2-1; the D gene is possibly TRBD2 (6 bases). CDR3 length: 13 residues. CDR1 and CDR2 from the germline V gene are ENHRY and SYGVKD. Trimming cost V 2 bases and J 10 bases, with 12 bases left between them.

This clone was counted only a few times. This rearrangement joins TRBV18 to TRBJ2-1, with 8 nucleotides matching TRBD1. V gave up 3 bases and J gave up 7 bases; unmatched junction bases: 5. Germline V gives CDR1 KGHSH, CDR2 LQKENI. The CDR3 extends over 14 amino acids. The CDR3 DNA sequence: TGTGCCAGCTCACCCGGACAGGGTCTGAATGAGCAGTTCTTC. Amino acid sequence: CASSPGQGLNEQFF.

The rearrangement links TRBV7-8 to TRBJ2-1; D is perhaps TRBD1 (7 bases). Trimming left V 4 bases short and J 4 bases short, with 11 bases between. This CDR3 spans 14 amino acids. CDR1 and CDR2 from the germline V gene are SGHVS and FQNEAQ. CDR3 residues: CASSSRGAYNEQFF. The CDR3 coding sequence is TGTGCCAGCAGCTCCAGGGGGGCGTACAATGAGCAGTTCTTC.

The J gene is TRBJ2-3, the V gene TRBV5-1, with TRBD1 matching 8 bases. V lost 4 bases and J lost 4; bases outside the gene matches: 11. Germline V CDR1 and CDR2: SGHRS, YFSETQ. This CDR3 contains 16 residues. CDR3 protein: CASSPRGRTGSDTQYF. CDR3 nucleotide sequence: TGCGCCAGCAGCCCCCGGGGGAGGACAGGGTCAGATACGCAGTATTTT.